This TCR beta chain was recovered during a study of shared clonotypes between healthy human individuals. Study context: With ages of 18 to 49, the donors were a couple of women and a few men. A donor's plate count was three for CD4 naive and three for CD4 memory; CD8 naive had two and CD8 memory one.

Partitioning of CD4+ cells yielded a CD45RA+ naive subset and a CD45RA-negative memory subset. Using 200 ng DNA, approximately 27,000 T cell genomes, the sorted-subset replicate PCRs were run. Profiled with immunoSEQ multiplex PCR; TCRdb holds only in-frame clones, not every one. The sample carries roughly 2.5 million clones, approximately 90% recorded once. The material sequenced was naive CD4+ T cells sorted from blood. The subset was: CD45RA+ positively selected. This TCR derives from a man between 18 and 29 years old in good health.

CDR3 protein: CAISDPGRAADTQYF. In DNA, the CDR3 is TGTGCCATCTCAGACCCCGGGAGGGCCGCAGATACGCAGTATTTT. This chain connects TRBV10-3 to TRBJ2-3; 8 nucleotides align to TRBD2. The CDR3 is made up of 15 amino acids. Germline CDR1 ENHRY, CDR2 SYGVKD. The V and J ends lost 8 bases and 4 bases, in that order; junction bases with no gene match: 11.